Presented here are 5 T cell receptor beta chains from one specimen sequenced in a study of blood T cell repertoires in COVID-19. The repertoire was sequenced with immunoSEQ multiplex PCR; TCRdb's copy has only in-frame clones and lacks some. Here the sample spans 250,000 or so clones, approximately 90% being singletons. Sequenced input: PBMCs or T cells enriched from blood (not recorded which). Receptors originate from a man aged 35-49 years who had been exposed to COVID-19.

J is TRBJ2-7 and V is TRBV6-2 or TRBV6-3, with 9 bases that match TRBD2. Germline CDR1 is MNHEY and CDR2 is SVGEGT. V shed 2 bases and J 5 bases; nucleotides not matched to a gene: 13. This CDR3 comprises 17 residues. CDR3 region: CASSYNPLSGRSHEQYF. CDR3 nucleotide sequence: TGTGCCAGCAGTTACAACCCCCTCAGCGGGAGGTCGCACGAGCAGTACTTC.

The chain is built from TRBV19 and TRBJ2-1, with 12 bases fitting TRBD2. V shed 3 bases and J 2 bases; nucleotides not matched to a gene: 2. The CDR3 is 16 amino acids. From germline, CDR1 is LNHDA and CDR2 SQIVND (reference sequence). The CDR3 DNA reads as TGTGCCAGTAGTATCAGGACTAGCGGGACCTACAATGAGCAGTTCTTC. Its protein product is CASSIRTSGTYNEQFF.

The gene calls are TRBV10-2 and TRBJ2-7; D possibly corresponds to TRBD2 (6 bases). Deletions cut 5 bases from V and 3 bases from J, with 11 bases between. The CDR3 loop spans 13 amino acids. Germline V CDR1 and CDR2: WSHSY, SAAADI. The CDR3 DNA reads TGCGCCAGCAGTCCCGGGACTGTCTACGAGCAGTACTTC. Translation gives CASSPGTVYEQYF.

This chain links TRBV19 with TRBJ1-4; unclear D gene. The CDR3 is 15 residues long. Per the germline V gene, CDR1 is LNHDA and CDR2 is SQIVND (reference sequence). V was trimmed by 5 bases and J by 2 bases, leaving 12 bases between them. CDR3: CASSPLGRTNEKLFF. The CDR3 bases are TGTGCCAGTAGTCCCCTGGGGAGGACTAATGAAAAACTGTTTTTT.

The V call is TRBV7-6, the J call TRBJ2-7, with D maybe TRBD1 (5 bases). The CDR3 consists of 14 residues. The germline V and J ends were trimmed by 1 base and 0 bases, with 7 bases remaining between them. Per the germline V gene, CDR1 is SGHVS and CDR2 is FNYEAQ. The CDR3 DNA is TGTGCCAGCAGCTTAGGACAGAGCTCCTACGAGCAGTACTTC. Amino acid sequence: CASSLGQSSYEQYF.